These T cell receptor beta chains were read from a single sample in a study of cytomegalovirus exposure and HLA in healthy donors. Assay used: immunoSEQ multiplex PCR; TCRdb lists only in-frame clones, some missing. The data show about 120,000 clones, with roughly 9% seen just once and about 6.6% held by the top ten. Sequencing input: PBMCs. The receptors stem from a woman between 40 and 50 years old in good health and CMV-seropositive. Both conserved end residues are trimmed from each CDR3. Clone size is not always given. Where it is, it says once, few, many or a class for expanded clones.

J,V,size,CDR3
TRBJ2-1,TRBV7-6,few,ASSLGSGDYNEQF
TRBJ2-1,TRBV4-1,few,ASSHLLTGVNEQF
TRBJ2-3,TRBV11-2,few,ASSDPGGGTDTQY
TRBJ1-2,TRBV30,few,AWSAHIRPTERYT
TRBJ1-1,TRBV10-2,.,ASSEWTGRTEAF
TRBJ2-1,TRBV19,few,ASIQSSQGFSYNEQF
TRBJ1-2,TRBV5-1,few,ASSLTGGHYGYT
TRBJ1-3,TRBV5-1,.,ASSLGQGAGNTIY
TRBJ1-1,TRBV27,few,ASSKGQGGTEAF
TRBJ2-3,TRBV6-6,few,ASSYAVGQGSDTQY
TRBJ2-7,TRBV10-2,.,ASSETGDYEQY
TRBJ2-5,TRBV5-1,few,ASSEPVIGQGGETQY
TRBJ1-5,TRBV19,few,ASSPTRGQGRH
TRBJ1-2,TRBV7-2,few,ASSLADRPNYGYT
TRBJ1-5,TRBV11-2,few,ASSLPVGAQH
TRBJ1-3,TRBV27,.,ASSPRGRDTIY
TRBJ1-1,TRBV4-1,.,ASSQAGGRNTEAF
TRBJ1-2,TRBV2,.,ASRGSVSFEGLSFNYGYT
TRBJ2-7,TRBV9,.,ASSDGTLYEQY
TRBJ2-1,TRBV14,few,ASSKDLGQQYNEQF
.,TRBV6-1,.,ASSPGPGVYEQY
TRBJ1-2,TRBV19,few,ASSGLARDYGYT
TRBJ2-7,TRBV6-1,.,ASSEVTRFHEQY
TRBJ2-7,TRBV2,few,ASSEVVAGGLAEQY
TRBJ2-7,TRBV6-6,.,ASRDTYEQY
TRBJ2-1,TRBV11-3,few,ASSVSGGAYEQF
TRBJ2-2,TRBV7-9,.,ASTSLGLSNTGELF
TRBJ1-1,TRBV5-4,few,ASSLAGQGTFTEAF
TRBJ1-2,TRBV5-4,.,ASSSTGQGIQGYT
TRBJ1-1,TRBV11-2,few,ASSPILGTEAF
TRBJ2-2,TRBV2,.,ASMGGPRNTGELF
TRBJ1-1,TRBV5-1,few,ASRTQSPSGLNTEAF
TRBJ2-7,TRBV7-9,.,ASSLAAGRAYEQY